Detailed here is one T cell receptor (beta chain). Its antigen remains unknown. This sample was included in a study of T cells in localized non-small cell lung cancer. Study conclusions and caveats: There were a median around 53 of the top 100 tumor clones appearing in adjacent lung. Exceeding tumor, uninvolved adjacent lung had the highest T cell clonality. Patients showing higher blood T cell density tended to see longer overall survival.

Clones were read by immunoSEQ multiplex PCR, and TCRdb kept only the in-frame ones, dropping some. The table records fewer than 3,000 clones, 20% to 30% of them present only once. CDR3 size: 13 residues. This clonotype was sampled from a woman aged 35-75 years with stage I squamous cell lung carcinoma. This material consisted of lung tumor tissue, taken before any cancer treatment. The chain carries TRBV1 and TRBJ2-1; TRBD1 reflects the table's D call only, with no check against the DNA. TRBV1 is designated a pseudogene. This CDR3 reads CASSQGPEGGQFF. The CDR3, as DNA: TGCGCCAGCAGCCAGGGTCCCGAAGGGGGGCAGTTCTTC.